This T cell receptor (beta chain) was captured by sequencing in a study of monozygotic twins with inflammatory bowel disease. Points from the study as a whole: Possibly because of limited power, concordant and discordant twins showed no difference in repertoire similarity. Among T cells, the various subtypes were not distinguishable.

Collection of a 2.5 ml blood sample took place per donor. About this clonotype: Its specificity is unknown.

This CDR3 is 15 amino acids long. Germline CDR1 reads MNHEY; CDR2 reads SVGEGT. TCRdb derives one entry per CDR3 protein from the 5' RACE reads, leaving out DNA. This sample's table reports some 170,000 distinct CDR3 sequences. Sequenced material: blood. This sequence originates from a human donor with ulcerative colitis or Crohn's disease, or a healthy co-twin of an affected twin (not recorded which). The rearrangement uses TRBV6-2 or TRBV6-3 and TRBJ2-7; no DNA is available, so the TRBD2 call from TCRdb remains unchecked. The CDR3: CPSSLTSGATYEQYF.